This T cell receptor (beta chain) is from a study of blood T cell repertoires in COVID-19. Study background: Whether acute or convalescent, the COVID-19 samples came from the United States, Italy and Spain. The cDNA or gDNA used as material had been derived from T cells, B-cell-depleted T cells, or PBMCs.

Assay used: immunoSEQ multiplex PCR; TCRdb lists only in-frame clones, some missing. The table records about 66,000 clones, around 93% of them present only once. Sequenced material: peripheral blood. The origin of this receptor is a human donor in a cohort sampled during active COVID-19.

The CDR3 DNA sequence: TGTGCCAGCAGCCAAGATTCGTCGGAGGGACGTCAGCCCCAGCATTTT. Encoded protein: CASSQDSSEGRQPQHF. The chain carries TRBV4-2 and TRBJ1-5; D is perhaps TRBD1 (5 bases). V was clipped by 0 bases and J by 6 bases, with 15 bases between them. The CDR3 covers 16 residues. Germline assignment: CDR1 LGHNA and CDR2 YNFKEQ.